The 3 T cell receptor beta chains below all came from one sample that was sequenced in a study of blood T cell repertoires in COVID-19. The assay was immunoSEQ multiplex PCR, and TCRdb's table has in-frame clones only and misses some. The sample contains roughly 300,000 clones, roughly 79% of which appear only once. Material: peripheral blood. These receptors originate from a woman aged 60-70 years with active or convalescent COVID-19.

In nucleotides, the CDR3 is TGTGCTAGTACGACAGGGGATCAGCCCCAGCATTTT. Amino acids: CASTTGDQPQHF. V gene TRBV12-5 combines with J gene TRBJ1-5; TRBD1 matches 8 bases. With V trimmed by 8 bases and J by 5 bases, 2 bases remained unmatched. Germline assignment: CDR1 LGHNT and CDR2 FRNRAP. The CDR3 consists of 12 residues. The full variable domain, completed using reference TRBV12-5 and TRBJ1-5, is DARVTQTPRHKVTEMGQEVTMRCQPILGHNTVFWYRQTMMQGLELLAYFRNRAPLDDSGMPKDRFSAEMPDATLATLKIQPSEPRDSAVYFCASTTGDQPQHFGDGTRLSIL.

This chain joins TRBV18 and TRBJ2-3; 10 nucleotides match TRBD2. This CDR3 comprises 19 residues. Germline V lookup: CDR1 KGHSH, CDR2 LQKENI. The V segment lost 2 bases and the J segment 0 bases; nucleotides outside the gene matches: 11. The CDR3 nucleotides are TGTGCCAGCTCACCATCGGCAACTAGCGGGGCCCTTAGCACAGATACGCAGTATTTT. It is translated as CASSPSATSGALSTDTQYF.

CDR3 in DNA: TGCGCCAGCAGCCAAAGGGGGGGAGCGGGGGCGTACCAAGAGACCCAGTACTTC. Translation gives CASSQRGGAGAYQETQYF. This chain joins TRBV4-1 and TRBJ2-5; TRBD2 matches at 8 bases. The V segment lost 2 bases and the J segment 0 bases; nucleotides outside the gene matches: 11. Germline lookup yields CDR1 MGHRA and CDR2 YSYEKL. The CDR3 contains 18 residues.